One sample yielded the 29 T cell receptor beta chains listed below, sequenced in a study of T cell responses to AZD1222 COVID-19 vaccine. Produced via immunoSEQ multiplex PCR; TCRdb's table is partial and in-frame only. The table lists around 150,000 clones, approximately 92% of them singletons. The input for sequencing was peripheral blood, taken 28 days after the second AZD1222 dose. These receptors were collected from an adult who received the AZD1222 COVID-19 vaccine.

The chain employs TRBV19 and TRBJ1-1; 8 bases line up with TRBD1. The V and J ends lost 6 bases and 1 base, in that order; junction bases with no gene match: 4. CDR1 and CDR2 from the germline V gene are LNHDA and SQIVND (reference sequence). There are 14 residues in the CDR3. CDR3 region: CASSRTGTNTEAFF. DNA of the CDR3: TGTGCCAGTAGCCGGACAGGGACGAACACTGAAGCTTTCTTT.

The CDR3 spells CASVRGRITGELFF. The DNA of the CDR3 is TGTGCCAGCGTGAGGGGGCGGATCACCGGGGAGCTGTTTTTT. This chain uses TRBV28 with TRBJ2-2; TRBD1 matches 7 bases. After removal of 8 bases from V and 4 bases from J, the junction contained 7 bases not matched to a gene. In germline, CDR1 is MDHEN, CDR2 SYDVKM. The CDR3 length is 14 residues.

The J gene is TRBJ2-6, the V gene TRBV16; D possibly matches TRBD1 or TRBD2 (5 bases each). There are 15 residues in the CDR3. The germline V gene encodes CDR1 KGHSY and CDR2 FQNENV. V was shortened by 2 bases and J by 3 bases, with 8 bases between the two germline ends. The CDR3 spells CASSQGGSGANVLTF. Written as DNA, the CDR3 is TGTGCCAGCAGCCAAGGGGGTAGTGGGGCCAACGTCCTGACTTTC.

This sequence joins TRBV3-1 (or the pseudogene TRBV3-2) and TRBJ2-3; D is perhaps TRBD2 (6 bases). The ends were cut back, 1 base at V and 5 bases at J, with 7 bases in the middle. The CDR3 has 13 residues. Germline V gene sequence: CDR1 LGHDT, CDR2 YNNKEL (reference sequence). The CDR3 sequence: CASSQVSGDTQYF. The CDR3 nucleotides are TGTGCCAGCAGCCAAGTTAGCGGAGATACGCAGTATTTT.

V is TRBV7-3 and J is TRBJ1-2, with 7 bases matching TRBD1. The J segment lost 5 bases and the V segment lost 4 bases, leaving 10 bases of the junction unmatched. CDR3 length equals 15 residues. Germline V CDR1 and CDR2: SGHTA, FQGTGA. This CDR3 reads CASSSGGDSTYGYTF. CDR3 coding DNA: TGTGCCAGCAGCTCAGGTGGGGACAGCACTTATGGCTACACCTTC.

CDR3 nucleotides: TGTGCCAGCAGTACAGGGGGCGATGGAAACACCATATATTTT. Encoded protein: CASSTGGDGNTIYF. The chain links TRBV7-2 to TRBJ1-3, with 9 bases lining up with TRBD1. The V segment lost 6 bases and the J segment 3 bases; nucleotides outside the gene matches: 3. This CDR3 comprises 14 residues. Per germline, CDR1 SGHTA and CDR2 FQGNSA.

The rearrangement joins TRBV9 to TRBJ1-2; 8 nucleotides line up with TRBD1. This CDR3 is built from 13 residues. Germline CDR1 reads SGDLS; CDR2 reads YYNGEE. The ends lost 3 bases at V and 6 bases at J; junction bases unmatched: 4. The CDR3 here is CASSGSTGDGYTF. In DNA form, the CDR3 reads TGTGCCAGCAGCGGTTCGACAGGGGATGGCTACACCTTC.

The chain links TRBV5-6 to TRBJ2-3; D may be TRBD2 (6 bases). The V gene's germline CDR1 is SGHDT and CDR2 YYEEEE. The CDR3 runs to 16 residues. The germline V and J ends were trimmed by 1 base and 0 bases, with 12 bases remaining between them. Here the CDR3 DNA reads TGTGCCAGCAGCTTGCCCACGGGACTCAGCACAGATACGCAGTATTTT. Translating gives CASSLPTGLSTDTQYF.

V is TRBV24-1 and J is TRBJ1-5; D gene unclear. The CDR3 runs 13 residues. Germline lookup yields CDR1 KGHDR and CDR2 SFDVKD. V lost 4 bases to trimming and J lost 7 bases, with 10 bases between them. CDR3 DNA: TGTGCCACCAGTGACAGGCTCGGGCAGCCCCAGCATTTT. This encodes CATSDRLGQPQHF.

V usage is TRBV7-2 and J usage is TRBJ2-7; 7 bases agree with TRBD1. The V and J ends lost 1 base and 5 bases, in that order; junction bases with no gene match: 17. CDR1 is SGHTA and CDR2 is FQGNSA in the germline V gene. The CDR3 runs 18 residues. CDR3 in amino acids: CASSLVFQATGTLDEQYF. For the CDR3, the DNA is TGTGCCAGCAGCTTAGTCTTCCAAGCGACAGGGACCCTGGACGAGCAGTACTTC.

This clone was observed a handful of times. The J gene is TRBJ1-2, the V gene TRBV27, with 10 bases that match TRBD1. Germline V gives CDR1 MNHEY, CDR2 SMNVEV (reference sequence). V lost 3 bases and J lost 1; bases outside the gene matches: 5. This CDR3 has 16 amino acids. This CDR3 reads CASSFRGQGLNYGYTF. CDR3 in DNA: TGTGCCAGCAGTTTTCGGGGACAGGGGCTTAACTATGGCTACACCTTC.

V usage is TRBV11-2 and J usage is TRBJ1-2, with TRBD1 matching over 9 bases. The germline gives CDR1 SGHAT, CDR2 FQNNGV. V was pared by 5 bases and J by 5 bases, with 6 bases of the junction left unmatched. CDR3 length equals 14 residues. DNA of the CDR3: TGTGCCAGCAGCCCGGACAGGGGACGGTATGGCTACACCTTC. Amino acid sequence: CASSPDRGRYGYTF. Supplemented by reference TRBV11-2 and TRBJ1-2, the full variable domain reads EAGVAQSPRYKIIEKRQSVAFWCNPISGHATLYWYQQILGQGPKLLIQFQNNGVVDDSQLPKDRFSAERLKGVDSTLKIQPAKLEDSAVYLCASSPDRGRYGYTFGSGTRLTVV.

The rearrangement uses TRBV7-2 and TRBJ2-7; tentative D call: TRBD1 (6 bases). Germline V CDR1 and CDR2: SGHTA, FQGNSA. The CDR3 is made up of 12 amino acids. Trimming took off 6 bases at V and 9 bases at J, with 15 bases between the two ends. As DNA, the CDR3 is TGTGCCAGCAGTTTACTGCCGACAGGGCAGTACTTC. The encoded protein is CASSLLPTGQYF.

This chain joins TRBV2 and TRBJ2-7, with D tentatively TRBD1 (5 bases). The CDR3 has 13 amino acids. Between the trimmed V and J ends, which lost 7 bases and 6 bases, there was a span of 16 bases. CDR1 is SNHLY, CDR2 FYNNEI, per germline. The CDR3 reads CASTPGQGAEQYF. The CDR3 nucleotides read TGTGCCAGCACTCCCGGGCAGGGTGCCGAGCAGTACTTC.

This chain links TRBV7-9 with TRBJ2-2, with a possible D match to TRBD2 (5 bases). With 5 bases removed from V and 5 bases from J, the gap between germline ends came to 12 bases. Germline V CDR1 and CDR2: SEHNR, FQNEAQ (reference sequence). The CDR3 runs 14 residues. The CDR3 bases are TGTGCCAGCAGCCCGGGTTTAGCGACCGGGGAGCTGTTTTTT. This translates into CASSPGLATGELFF.

The CDR3 region has the DNA TGTGCCAGCAGCTCATTCCTCAGATCCGACGAGCAGTACTTC. Residues: CASSSFLRSDEQYF. The V call is TRBV7-2, the J call TRBJ2-7; D gene uncertain. Germline V gene sequence: CDR1 SGHTA, CDR2 FQGNSA. V dropped 4 bases and J dropped 5 bases, with 15 bases sitting between them. The CDR3 contains 14 residues. Looking up the rest from reference TRBV7-2 and TRBJ2-7 gives the full variable domain: GAGVSQSPSNKVTEKGKDVELRCDPISGHTALYWYRQSLGQGLEFLIYFQGNSAPDKSGLPSDRFSAERTGGSVSTLTIQRTQQEDSAVYLCASSSFLRSDEQYFGPGTRLTVT.

CDR3 sequence reads: CASSQERGQGQNEKLFF. CDR3 nucleotide sequence: TGCGCCAGCAGCCAAGAGAGGGGGCAGGGGCAGAATGAAAAACTGTTTTTT. The chain couples TRBV4-1 to TRBJ1-4; 7 positions agree with TRBD1. With V trimmed by 0 bases and J by 5 bases, 9 bases remained unmatched. In germline, CDR1 is MGHRA, CDR2 YSYEKL. The length of the CDR3 is 17 residues.

The V and J genes are TRBV16 and TRBJ1-6; no clear D. Germline lookup yields CDR1 KGHSY and CDR2 FQNENV. V was shortened by 4 bases and J by 0 bases, with 16 bases between the two germline ends. The CDR3 has 18 amino acids. The CDR3 sequence is CASSPTRGGSSYNSPLHF. The DNA of the CDR3 is TGTGCCAGCAGCCCGACGCGGGGAGGGAGCTCCTATAATTCACCCCTCCACTTT.

In this sample, this clone turned up once. V usage is TRBV6-5 and J usage is TRBJ1-5; 8 nucleotides align to TRBD1. The CDR3 contains 15 residues. Germline values: CDR1 MNHEY, CDR2 SVGAGI. J gave up 7 bases and V 6 bases, and 11 bases lay outside the gene matches. CDR3 in amino acids: CASRRDRTSNQPQHF. In DNA form, the CDR3 reads TGTGCCAGCAGGAGGGACAGGACATCAAACCAGCCCCAGCATTTT.

The chain carries TRBV6-5 and TRBJ1-2; D is undetermined. This CDR3 is built from 14 residues. V was trimmed by 2 bases and J by 7 bases, leaving 14 bases between them. From germline, CDR1 is MNHEY and CDR2 SVGAGI. CDR3 sequence reads: CASSYVDGASGYTF. Written as DNA, the CDR3 is TGTGCCAGCAGTTACGTCGACGGAGCTAGTGGCTACACCTTC.

The DNA of the CDR3 is TGTGCCAGCAGTGCGGTGACAGGGTCGGTCTATGGCTACACCTTC. Encoded protein: CASSAVTGSVYGYTF. This rearrangement joins TRBV2 to TRBJ1-2; the match to TRBD1 covers 7 bases. This CDR3 comprises 15 residues. From germline, CDR1 is SNHLY and CDR2 FYNNEI. The ends lost 4 bases at V and 4 bases at J; junction bases unmatched: 9.

The CDR3 DNA reads as TGTGCCAGCAGCCACGTACAGGGGGCGCTTCCCTACGAGCAGTACTTC. Its translation: CASSHVQGALPYEQYF. V and J are TRBV3-1 (or the pseudogene TRBV3-2) and TRBJ2-7; 9 nucleotides line up with TRBD1. With V trimmed by 3 bases and J by 2 bases, 8 bases remained unmatched. The CDR3 loop spans 16 amino acids. CDR1 is LGHDT and CDR2 is YNNKEL in the germline V gene (reference sequence).

The rearrangement links TRBV10-2 to TRBJ1-5, with no clear D. The CDR3 contains 13 residues. The germline V gene has CDR1 WSHSY and CDR2 SAAADI. V lost 4 bases and J lost 4, with 8 bases in between. CDR3 coding DNA: TGCGCCAGCAGTGGAGGGATAAATCAGCCCCAGCATTTT. It codes for CASSGGINQPQHF.

This sequence joins TRBV6-5 and TRBJ2-6, with no clear D. Germline assignment: CDR1 MNHEY and CDR2 SVGAGI. The V and J ends lost 7 bases and 2 bases respectively, with 6 bases between them. This CDR3 comprises 13 residues. This CDR3 reads CASTDAGANVLTF. CDR3 sequence (DNA): TGTGCCAGCACGGACGCTGGGGCCAACGTCCTGACTTTC.

V gene TRBV12-3 or TRBV12-4 combines with J gene TRBJ2-3; D unresolved. The CDR3 is made up of 13 amino acids. Trimming removed 7 bases from V and 3 bases from J, with 11 bases in between. The CDR3 region is CASTEVRTDTQYF. The CDR3 DNA sequence: TGTGCCAGCACTGAAGTAAGGACAGATACGCAGTATTTT.

This clone has a single count. The chain carries TRBV10-1 and TRBJ1-1, with D unclear. The CDR3 loop spans 12 amino acids. Germline loops: CDR1 WNHNN, CDR2 SYGVQD (reference sequence). Trimming removed 5 bases at V and 6 bases at J, with 10 bases between. DNA for the CDR3: TGCGCCAGCAGTAATAGGGTGGCTGAAGCTTTCTTT. This encodes CASSNRVAEAFF.

V usage is TRBV7-2 and J usage is TRBJ2-1; D gene ambiguous. This CDR3 spans 15 amino acids. CDR1 and CDR2 (germline): SGHTA, FQGNSA. V was cut by 3 bases and J by 1 base, with 10 bases left in between. CDR3 in DNA: TGTGCCAGCAGCTTCTACAGAGCGTCCTACAATGAGCAGTTCTTC. Its protein product is CASSFYRASYNEQFF.

The J gene is TRBJ2-5, the V gene TRBV5-4; TRBD1 might be the D (6 bases). The germline V gene encodes CDR1 SGHNT and CDR2 YYREEE (reference sequence). Trimming took off 0 bases at V and 0 bases at J, with 12 bases between the two ends. The CDR3 totals 16 residues. CDR3 region: CASSLGGPGHQETQYF. The CDR3 DNA reads as TGTGCCAGCAGCTTGGGGGGGCCAGGTCACCAAGAGACCCAGTACTTC.

This clone was found once. The chain links TRBV5-4 to TRBJ2-7, with TRBD2 identical over 11 bases. The germline CDR1 and CDR2 sequences are SGHNT and YYREEE (reference sequence). The CDR3 extends over 16 amino acids. Trimming cost V 6 bases and J 7 bases; bases outside gene matches: 15. The chain's CDR3 is CASTPSGTSGKGEQYF. CDR3 sequence (DNA): TGTGCCAGCACCCCATCCGGGACTAGCGGAAAAGGAGAGCAGTACTTC.